One sample yielded the 13 T cell receptor beta chains listed below, sequenced in a study of blood T cell repertoires in COVID-19. Profiling relied on immunoSEQ multiplex PCR, and the TCRdb table lists in-frame clones only, not all of them. This table has 130,000 to 150,000 clones, about 90% appearing once. Specimen: peripheral blood. These receptor sequences come from a human donor in a cohort sampled during active COVID-19.

The chain joins TRBV29-1 to TRBJ1-5; 8 bases are shared with TRBD1. The CDR3 is 14 amino acids. Germline V gene sequence: CDR1 SQVTM, CDR2 ANQGSEA. The V segment lost 4 bases and the J segment 1 base; nucleotides outside the gene matches: 3. The CDR3 spells CSVGGTGSNQPQHF. As DNA, the CDR3 is TGCAGCGTTGGGGGGACAGGAAGCAATCAGCCCCAGCATTTT.

The rearrangement joins TRBV3-1 (or the pseudogene TRBV3-2) to TRBJ2-1, with D hard to call. Looked up from germline, CDR1 is LGHDT and CDR2 is YNNKEL (reference sequence). The V gene lost 1 base and the J gene lost 7 bases, with 5 bases spanning the gap. CDR3 length: 12 residues. CDR3 loop: CASSQVRNEQFF. In DNA form, the CDR3 reads TGTGCCAGCAGCCAAGTCAGGAATGAGCAGTTCTTC.

This clone was observed a few times. The chain is built from TRBV5-4 and TRBJ2-7; 10 bases fit TRBD1. V lost 0 bases, J lost 2 bases, and 2 bases stayed unmatched. In germline, CDR1 is SGHNT, CDR2 YYREEE (reference sequence). The CDR3 is made up of 15 amino acids. DNA for the CDR3: TGTGCCAGCAGCTTGGCTGGACAGGGGGCCTACGAGCAGTACTTC. Translation gives CASSLAGQGAYEQYF.

The J gene is TRBJ2-7, the V gene TRBV5-1; D is perhaps TRBD1 (6 bases). The CDR3 sequence is 16 residues long. The V end was cut by 4 bases, the J end by 4 bases, with 21 bases between. Germline values: CDR1 SGHRS, CDR2 YFSETQ. The CDR3 loop is CASSGGRAERIYEQYF. The CDR3 DNA sequence: TGCGCCAGCAGCGGGGGCCGGGCCGAACGGATTTACGAGCAGTACTTC.

This rearrangement joins TRBV5-4 to TRBJ2-1; D might be TRBD2 (6 bases). Germline V gene lookup returns CDR1 SGHNT and CDR2 YYREEE (reference sequence). The CDR3 totals 16 residues. Trimming left V 0 bases short and J 5 bases short, with 15 bases between. CDR3 protein: CASSLVAGRGDNEQFF. CDR3 DNA sequence: TGTGCCAGCAGCTTGGTGGCGGGAAGGGGCGACAATGAGCAGTTCTTC.

V and J are TRBV4-2 and TRBJ2-3, with 13 bases fitting TRBD2. The CDR3 extends over 16 amino acids. The ends lost 1 base at V and 6 bases at J; junction bases unmatched: 4. Per the germline V gene, CDR1 is LGHNA and CDR2 is YNFKEQ. The CDR3 protein is CASSQGTSGSVDTQYF. The CDR3 DNA sequence: TGTGCCAGCAGCCAAGGGACTAGCGGGAGTGTTGATACGCAGTATTTT.

The chain recombines TRBV19 with TRBJ1-5; D may be TRBD1 (6 bases). Trimming pared 8 bases from V and 4 bases from J, leaving 15 bases between. CDR1 is LNHDA, CDR2 SQIVND, per germline (reference sequence). This CDR3 region has 14 residues. CDR3: CASRGRGSNQPQHF. In nucleotides, the CDR3 is TGTGCCAGTCGGGGCAGGGGTTCGAATCAGCCCCAGCATTTT.

The CDR3 DNA follows: TGTGCCAGCACCGCTCGGACTAGCGGGAGGGTCGAGCAGTACTTC. As protein: CASTARTSGRVEQYF. V and J are TRBV7-9 and TRBJ2-7; 15 bases match TRBD2. J lost 6 bases, V lost 7 bases, and 7 bases had no gene match. The CDR3 totals 15 residues. The germline V gene encodes CDR1 SEHNR and CDR2 FQNEAQ (reference sequence).

The chain couples TRBV29-1 to TRBJ2-5; tentative D call: TRBD2 (6 bases). This CDR3 is 13 amino acids long. From germline, CDR1 is SQVTM and CDR2 ANQGSEA. V lost 2 bases and J 5 bases, leaving 12 bases between the germline ends. Written as DNA, the CDR3 is TGCAGCGTTGAAATAACAGGAGGGGAGACCCAGTACTTC. Protein sequence: CSVEITGGETQYF.

The chain recombines TRBV19 with TRBJ2-1; the match to TRBD2 covers 12 bases. The trim removed 11 bases at V and 5 bases at J, leaving 7 bases unmatched. This CDR3 is 14 amino acids long. Germline CDR1 and CDR2: LNHDA and SQIVND (reference sequence). CDR3 DNA sequence: TGTGCCCCCCGGGGACTAGCGGGCCACAATGAGCAGTTCTTC. This codes for CAPRGLAGHNEQFF.

This sequence joins TRBV6-2 or TRBV6-3 and TRBJ2-3; TRBD2 matches at 9 bases. Trimming at V came to 4 bases and at J to 5 bases, leaving 4 bases not matched to a gene. This CDR3 is 14 amino acids long. The germline V gene has CDR1 MNHEY and CDR2 SVGEGT. In nucleotides, the CDR3 is TGTGCCAGCAGTTTAGCGGGAGTTGAAGATACGCAGTATTTT. It specifies CASSLAGVEDTQYF.

V usage is TRBV7-9 and J usage is TRBJ2-1; D is possibly TRBD2 (6 bases). CDR1 is SEHNR, CDR2 FQNEAQ, per germline (reference sequence). V lost 2 bases, J lost 5 bases, and 13 bases lay in between. This CDR3 is 15 amino acids long. CDR3 region: CASSLLAGNNNEQFF. The DNA for the CDR3 is TGTGCCAGCAGCTTATTGGCGGGAAACAACAATGAGCAGTTCTTC.

The chain has TRBV7-9 and TRBJ1-6, with TRBD1 matching over 8 bases. In germline, CDR1 is SEHNR, CDR2 FQNEAQ (reference sequence). There are 14 residues in the CDR3. V lost 6 bases to trimming and J lost 9 bases; unmatched junction nucleotides: 7. The CDR3 DNA reads as TGTGCCAGCAGGACGACAGGGGCTTTTTCACCCCTCCACTTT. It encodes CASRTTGAFSPLHF.